The 18 T cell receptor beta chains below come from one sample, sequenced in a study of blood T cell repertoires in COVID-19. Clones were read by immunoSEQ multiplex PCR, and TCRdb kept only the in-frame ones, dropping some. The table has 220,000 or so clones, roughly 88% seen once; the top ten hold under 15%. The source material was PBMCs or T cells enriched from blood (not recorded which). The receptors come from a woman aged 45-65 years with acute COVID-19.

The V and J genes are TRBV2 and TRBJ2-7, with D unresolved. The CDR3 contains 15 residues. Germline lookup yields CDR1 SNHLY and CDR2 FYNNEI. Trimming removed 2 bases from V and 4 bases from J, with 15 bases in between. The chain's CDR3 is CASSEIYSLEYEQYF. In DNA, the CDR3 is TGTGCCAGCAGTGAAATCTACTCCCTTGAATACGAGCAGTACTTC.

This rearrangement joins TRBV2 to TRBJ1-1; no definite D call. CDR1 and CDR2 from the germline V gene are SNHLY and FYNNEI. Trimming removed 5 bases from V and 2 bases from J, with 12 bases in between. The CDR3 sequence is 14 residues long. The CDR3 region has the DNA TGTGCCAGCAGTTCCCAGACAACAAACACTGAAGCTTTCTTT. Encoded protein: CASSSQTTNTEAFF.

The chain uses TRBV7-8 and TRBJ2-1, with TRBD2 as a possible D gene (6 bases). The ends were cut back, 2 bases at V and 2 bases at J, with 10 bases in the middle. CDR3 size: 15 residues. Germline V gene sequence: CDR1 SGHVS, CDR2 FQNEAQ. The chain's CDR3 is CASSLREYPYNEQFF. The CDR3 coding sequence is TGTGCCAGCAGCTTACGGGAGTACCCCTACAATGAGCAGTTCTTC.

The V and J genes are TRBV5-1 and TRBJ1-2; D not resolved. CDR3 size: 15 residues. V was pared by 0 bases and J by 0 bases, with 9 bases between. The V gene's germline CDR1 is SGHRS and CDR2 YFSETQ. The CDR3 DNA follows: TGCGCCAGCAGCTTGGAGCAAAATACTAACTATGGCTACACCTTC. Residues: CASSLEQNTNYGYTF.

This clone was counted a few times. The chain carries TRBV7-2 and TRBJ2-1; D is possibly TRBD2 (5 bases). Deletions cut 2 bases from V and 3 bases from J, with 14 bases between. This CDR3 is built from 16 residues. Germline values: CDR1 SGHTA, CDR2 FQGNSA. The CDR3 DNA is TGTGCCAGCAGCTTATGGGCGTCTAGCAGCTACAATGAGCAGTTCTTC. The encoded protein is CASSLWASSSYNEQFF.

Only a few counts were recorded for this clone. V and J are TRBV5-1 and TRBJ2-1; 7 bases align to TRBD2. This CDR3 region has 14 residues. The V segment lost 0 bases and the J segment 3 bases; nucleotides outside the gene matches: 0. Germline assignment: CDR1 SGHRS and CDR2 YFSETQ. CDR3 bases: TGCGCCAGCAGCTTGGGGACTAGCTACAATGAGCAGTTCTTC. It yields the protein CASSLGTSYNEQFF.

The CDR3 DNA reads as TGTGCCAGCAGCGAAACAGGGGGAGATGAAGCTTTCTTT. Its protein is CASSETGGDEAFF. V usage is TRBV7-9 and J usage is TRBJ1-1; 8 bases agree with TRBD1. The CDR3 has 13 residues. Germline lookup yields CDR1 SEHNR and CDR2 FQNEAQ (reference sequence). Trimming cost V 5 bases and J 7 bases; bases outside gene matches: 6.

This clone appeared once. The V gene is TRBV28, the J gene TRBJ2-6; 8 nucleotides agree with TRBD1. CDR1 and CDR2 (germline): MDHEN, SYDVKM. There are 17 residues in the CDR3. V was clipped by 2 bases and J by 1 base; unmatched bases: 4. The CDR3 loop reads CASSLGQGSSGANVLTF. DNA for the CDR3: TGTGCCAGCAGTTTAGGACAGGGTTCATCTGGGGCCAACGTCCTGACTTTC.

This clone turned up a few times. The CDR3 DNA is TGCGCCAGCAGCTCGTTATACGAGCAGTACTTC. Protein: CASSSLYEQYF. This chain uses TRBV5-1 with TRBJ2-7; D is ambiguous. This CDR3 is built from 11 residues. Trimming stripped 3 bases from V and 4 bases from J, with 5 bases between. Germline loops: CDR1 SGHRS, CDR2 YFSETQ.

The chain joins TRBV10-3 to TRBJ2-7; TRBD2 aligns across 13 bases. CDR1 ENHRY and CDR2 SYGVKD come from the germline V gene. The CDR3 sequence is 14 residues long. Losses at the gene ends were 6 bases for V and 3 bases for J; bases not matched to a gene: 2. This chain's CDR3 is CAISRTSGSYEQYF. For the CDR3, the DNA is TGTGCCATCAGCAGGACTAGCGGGAGCTACGAGCAGTACTTC.

The V call is TRBV7-3, the J call TRBJ2-2, with D tentatively TRBD2 (6 bases). V gave up 5 bases and J gave up 6 bases, with 16 bases separating them. Germline V lookup: CDR1 SGHTA, CDR2 FQGTGA. This CDR3 region has 15 residues. The CDR3 coding sequence is TGTGCCAGCAGCCCACGGGACTCCGGCGCCGGGGAGCTGTTTTTT. Translated: CASSPRDSGAGELFF.

CDR3 region: CASSPGIQSGAFF. The DNA of the CDR3 is TGTGCCAGTAGTCCAGGGATCCAGTCGGGAGCTTTCTTT. The chain recombines TRBV19 with TRBJ1-1, with TRBD1 as a possible D gene (5 bases). The CDR3 is 13 residues long. Trimming pared 5 bases from V and 10 bases from J, leaving 17 bases between. CDR1 LNHDA and CDR2 SQIVND come from the germline V gene (reference sequence).

This clone occurred once. One junction end disagrees with the germline gene, perhaps due to a read error. This chain links TRBV4-3 with TRBJ2-7; D call uncertain. Germline V gene data show CDR1 as LGHNA and CDR2 as YSLEER. The CDR3 totals 11 residues. The CDR3 is CASSQEPCRDF. CDR3 DNA: TGCGCCAGCAGCCAAGAGCCATGTCGAGACTTC.

The V gene is TRBV19, the J gene TRBJ2-1; the match to TRBD2 covers 8 bases. The CDR3 consists of 14 residues. Unmatched junction bases numbered 6, after V lost 6 bases and J lost 5 bases. In germline, CDR1 is LNHDA, CDR2 SQIVND (reference sequence). The CDR3 spells CASRSGTRDNEQFF. In nucleotides, the CDR3 is TGTGCCAGTAGATCCGGGACTAGAGACAATGAGCAGTTCTTC. Complete variable domain (other parts from reference TRBV19 and TRBJ2-1): DGGITQSPKYLFRKEGQNVTLSCEQNLNHDAMYWYRQDPGQGLRLIYYSQIVNDFQKGDIAEGYSVSREKKESFPLTVTSAQKNPTAFYLCASRSGTRDNEQFFGPGTRLTVL.

The chain carries TRBV27 and TRBJ2-5, with TRBD2 identical over 12 bases. V shed 6 bases and J 5 bases; nucleotides not matched to a gene: 16. This CDR3 region has 18 residues. In germline, CDR1 is MNHEY, CDR2 SMNVEV (reference sequence). The CDR3 DNA reads TGTGCCAGCAGCCGCCCACCACAACTAGCGGGGGGCGGGGAGACCCAGTACTTC. Its protein product is CASSRPPQLAGGGETQYF.

The genes are TRBV5-5 and TRBJ1-6; 12 bases match TRBD1. V dropped 5 bases and J dropped 7; count of bases not matched to a gene: 10. The CDR3 contains 17 residues. The germline CDR1 and CDR2 sequences are SGHKS and YYEKEE (reference sequence). CDR3 protein: CASSSTGTGGKNSPLHF. Written as DNA, the CDR3 is TGTGCCAGCAGTTCGACGGGGACAGGGGGCAAGAATTCACCCCTCCACTTT.

The chain recombines TRBV5-1 with TRBJ2-1; 8 bases map to TRBD1. The CDR3 has 14 residues. V lost 4 bases to trimming and J lost 4 bases; unmatched junction nucleotides: 4. Germline CDR1 SGHRS, CDR2 YFSETQ. The CDR3: CASSRGQEYNEQFF. The CDR3 DNA is TGCGCCAGCAGCCGGGGACAGGAGTACAATGAGCAGTTCTTC.

There are a few counts of this clone. Other DNA sequences in the sample encode the same CDR3. The gene calls are TRBV14 and TRBJ1-1, with a tentative D call TRBD1 (5 bases). V gave up 3 bases and J gave up 3 bases, with 8 bases separating them. Germline V CDR1 and CDR2: SGHDN, FVKESK. This CDR3 comprises 13 residues. The chain's CDR3 is CASSQQGDTEAFF. CDR3 coding DNA: TGTGCCAGCAGCCAGCAAGGGGACACTGAAGCTTTCTTT.